The 5 T cell receptor beta chains presented below share a single source sample, sequenced in a study of T cells in Graves' hyperthyroidism and ophthalmopathy. TCR beta CDR3 regions were amplified from RNA transcripts. When the TCR CDR3 underwent first-round RT-PCR, the HTBI primer set was used. TCRdb passed the multiplex PCR reads through MiXCR, listing each CDR3 protein once. The top ten clones hold more than 6% of a sample with around 600,000 distinct CDR3 sequences, 14% of them seen once. Sequenced: blood. Receptors originate from a woman between 18 and 29 years old with Graves' ophthalmopathy.

This sequence joins TRBV24-1 and TRBJ2-1; 12 bases align to TRBD2. V was pared by 4 bases and J by 12 bases, with 18 bases of the junction left unmatched. The CDR3 is 18 amino acids. Germline CDR1 reads KGHDR; CDR2 reads SFDVKD. CDR3 loop: CATSDPSPSGRAGDGQFF. In DNA form, the CDR3 reads TGTGCCACCAGTGACCCATCCCCTAGCGGGAGGGCGGGGGATGGGCAGTTCTTC.

This clonotype was seen a handful of times. V gene TRBV6-1 combines with J gene TRBJ2-5, with 7 bases fitting TRBD2. J was trimmed by 2 bases and V by 7 bases; bases with no gene match: 16. The CDR3 length is 17 residues. CDR1 and CDR2 from the germline V gene are MNHNS and SASEGT. CDR3 loop: CASNGRSGLGVQETQYF. The CDR3 DNA reads TGTGCCAGCAATGGCCGTTCAGGACTAGGTGTTCAAGAGACCCAGTACTTC.

Regarding this clonotype: A much larger clone lies a single base off, so this may be a read error. The chain uses TRBV7-2 and TRBJ2-1, with 14 bases fitting TRBD2. This CDR3 region has 17 residues. CDR1 is SGHTA, CDR2 FQGNSA, per germline. CDR3 residues: CASSRGLAGGSYDEQFF. The CDR3 bases are TGTGCCAGCAGCAGAGGACTAGCGGGAGGCTCCTACGATGAGCAGTTCTTC. Combining the CDR3 with reference TRBV7-2 and TRBJ2-1 gives the whole variable domain GAGVSQSPSNKVTEKGKDVELRCDPISGHTALYWYRQSLGQGLEFLIYFQGNSAPDKSGLPSDRFSAERTGGSVSTLTIQRTQQEDSAVYLCASSRGLAGGSYDEQFFGPGTRLTVL.

The chain uses TRBV7-9 and TRBJ2-2, with D uncertain. This CDR3 is 13 amino acids long. Looked up from germline, CDR1 is SEHNR and CDR2 is FQNEAQ (reference sequence). CDR3 sequence (DNA): TGTGCGAAGGGTAGGGCAGAACCCGGGGAGCTGTTTTTT. Its translation: CAKGRAEPGELFF.

This clonotype was seen repeatedly, ten times or more. The chain joins TRBV5-1 to TRBJ2-5, with 12 bases identical to TRBD1. This CDR3 has 16 amino acids. Germline values: CDR1 SGHRS, CDR2 YFSETQ. J was trimmed by 0 bases and V by 4 bases; bases with no gene match: 4. CDR3 region: CASSPGTGGYQETQYF. The CDR3 nucleotides read TGCGCCAGCAGCCCGGGGACAGGGGGCTACCAAGAGACCCAGTACTTC.